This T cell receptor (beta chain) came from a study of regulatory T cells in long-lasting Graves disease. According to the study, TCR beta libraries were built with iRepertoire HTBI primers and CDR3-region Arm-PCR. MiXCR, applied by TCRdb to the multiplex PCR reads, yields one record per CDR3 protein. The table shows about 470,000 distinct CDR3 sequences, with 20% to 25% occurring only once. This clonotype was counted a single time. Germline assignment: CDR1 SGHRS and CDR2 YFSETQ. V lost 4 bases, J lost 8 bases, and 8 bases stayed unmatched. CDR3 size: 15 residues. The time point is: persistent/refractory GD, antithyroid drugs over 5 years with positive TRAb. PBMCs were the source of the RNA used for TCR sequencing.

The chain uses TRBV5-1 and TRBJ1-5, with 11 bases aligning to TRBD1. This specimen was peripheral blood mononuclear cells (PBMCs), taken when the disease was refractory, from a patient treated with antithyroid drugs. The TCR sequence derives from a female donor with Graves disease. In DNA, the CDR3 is TGCGCCAGCAGCCGGACAGGGGGCAGTCGGGAGCCCCAGCATTTT. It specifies CASSRTGGSREPQHF. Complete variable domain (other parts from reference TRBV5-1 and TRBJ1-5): KAGVTQTPRYLIKTRGQQVTLSCSPISGHRSVSWYQQTPGQGLQFLFEYFSETQRNKGNFPGRFSGRQFSNSRSEMNVSTLELGDSALYLCASSRTGGSREPQHFGDGTRLSIL.